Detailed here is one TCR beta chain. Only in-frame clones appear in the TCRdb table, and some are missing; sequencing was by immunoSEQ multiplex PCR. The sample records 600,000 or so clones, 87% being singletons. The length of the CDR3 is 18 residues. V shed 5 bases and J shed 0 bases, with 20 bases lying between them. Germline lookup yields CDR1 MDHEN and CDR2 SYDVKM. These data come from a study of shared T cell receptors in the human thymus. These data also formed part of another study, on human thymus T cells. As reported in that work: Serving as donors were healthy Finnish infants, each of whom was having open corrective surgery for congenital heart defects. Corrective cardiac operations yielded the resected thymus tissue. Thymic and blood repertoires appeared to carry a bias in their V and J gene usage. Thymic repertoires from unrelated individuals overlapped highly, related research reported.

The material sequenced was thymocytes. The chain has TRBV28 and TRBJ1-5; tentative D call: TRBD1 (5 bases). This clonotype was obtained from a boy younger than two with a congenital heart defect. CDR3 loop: CASSRPPNSQGSNQPQHF. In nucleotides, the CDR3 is TGTGCCAGCAGTCGACCCCCTAACTCGCAGGGTAGCAATCAGCCCCAGCATTTT.